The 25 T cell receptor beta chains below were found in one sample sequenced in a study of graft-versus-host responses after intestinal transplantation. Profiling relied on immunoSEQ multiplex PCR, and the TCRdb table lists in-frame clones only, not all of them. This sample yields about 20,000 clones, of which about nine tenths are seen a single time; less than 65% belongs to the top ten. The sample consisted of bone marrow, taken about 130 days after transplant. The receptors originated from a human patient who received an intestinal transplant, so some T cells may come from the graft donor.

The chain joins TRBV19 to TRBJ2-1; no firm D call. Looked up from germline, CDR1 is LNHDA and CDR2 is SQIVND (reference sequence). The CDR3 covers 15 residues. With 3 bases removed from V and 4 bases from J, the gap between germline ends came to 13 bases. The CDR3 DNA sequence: TGTGCCAGTAGTATTCAATCCATCCCATACAATGAGCAGTTCTTC. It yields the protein CASSIQSIPYNEQFF.

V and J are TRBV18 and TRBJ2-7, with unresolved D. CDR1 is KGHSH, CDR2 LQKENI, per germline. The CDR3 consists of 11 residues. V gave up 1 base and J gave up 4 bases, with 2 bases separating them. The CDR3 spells CASSPQYEQYF. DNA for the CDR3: TGTGCCAGCTCACCACAATACGAGCAGTACTTC.

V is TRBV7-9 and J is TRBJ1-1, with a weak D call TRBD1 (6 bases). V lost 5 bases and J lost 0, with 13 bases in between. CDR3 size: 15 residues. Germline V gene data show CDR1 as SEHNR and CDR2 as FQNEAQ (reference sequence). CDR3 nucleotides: TGTGCCAGCAGCACCGGACAGTTTTTGAACACTGAAGCTTTCTTT. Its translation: CASSTGQFLNTEAFF.

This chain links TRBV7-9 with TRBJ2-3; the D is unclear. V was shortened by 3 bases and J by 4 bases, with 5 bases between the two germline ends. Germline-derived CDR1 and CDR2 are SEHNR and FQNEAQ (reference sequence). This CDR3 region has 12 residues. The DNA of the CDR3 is TGTGCCAGCAGCTTGGTGTCAGATACGCAGTATTTT. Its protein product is CASSLVSDTQYF.

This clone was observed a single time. The CDR3 nucleotides are TGTGCCAGCACCACGGGGACAATCATCTCCTACGAGCAGTACTTC. Protein sequence: CASTTGTIISYEQYF. The rearrangement uses TRBV5-6 and TRBJ2-7, with D maybe TRBD1 (6 bases). V dropped 6 bases and J dropped 0 bases, with 16 bases sitting between them. Germline V gene sequence: CDR1 SGHDT, CDR2 YYEEEE. There are 15 residues in the CDR3.

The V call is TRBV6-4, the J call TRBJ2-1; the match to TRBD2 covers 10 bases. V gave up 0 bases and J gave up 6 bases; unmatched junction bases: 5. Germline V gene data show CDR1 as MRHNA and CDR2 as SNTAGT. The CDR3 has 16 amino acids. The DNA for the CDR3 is TGTGCCAGCAGTGACTCAGCGGGGGGGGGATCCAATGAGCAGTTCTTC. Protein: CASSDSAGGGSNEQFF.

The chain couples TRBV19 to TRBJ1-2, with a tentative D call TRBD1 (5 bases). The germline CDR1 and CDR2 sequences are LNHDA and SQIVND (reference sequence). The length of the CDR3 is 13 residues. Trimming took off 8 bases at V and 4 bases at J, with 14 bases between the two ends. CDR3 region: CASSPGRIYGYTF. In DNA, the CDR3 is TGTGCCAGTTCCCCAGGGCGCATCTATGGCTACACCTTC.

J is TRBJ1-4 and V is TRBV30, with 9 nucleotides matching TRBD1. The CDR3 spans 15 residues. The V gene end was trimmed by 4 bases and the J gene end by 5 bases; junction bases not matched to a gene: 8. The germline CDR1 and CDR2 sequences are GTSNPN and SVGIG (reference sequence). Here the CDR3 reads CAWTATTGGNEKLFF. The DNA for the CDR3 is TGTGCCTGGACCGCCACGACAGGGGGGAATGAAAAACTGTTTTTT.

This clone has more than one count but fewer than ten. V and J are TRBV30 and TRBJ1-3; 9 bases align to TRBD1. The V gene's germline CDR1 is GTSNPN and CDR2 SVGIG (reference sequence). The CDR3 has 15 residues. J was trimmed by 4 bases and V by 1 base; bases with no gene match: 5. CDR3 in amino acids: CAWSGTGGSGNTIYF. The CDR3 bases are TGTGCCTGGAGTGGTACAGGGGGCTCGGGAAACACCATATATTTT.

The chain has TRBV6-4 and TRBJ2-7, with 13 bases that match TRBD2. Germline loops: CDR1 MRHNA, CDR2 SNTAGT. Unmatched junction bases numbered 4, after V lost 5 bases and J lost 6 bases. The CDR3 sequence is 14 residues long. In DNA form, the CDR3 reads TGTGCCAGCAGTCCCGGACTAGCGGGAGTCGAGCAGTACTTC. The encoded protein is CASSPGLAGVEQYF.

The CDR3 nucleotides read TGTGCCAGCAGCTCGACGTCGGAAAGACAGCTAAGGGAAAAACTGTTTTTT. Protein: CASSSTSERQLREKLFF. The chain couples TRBV5-6 to TRBJ1-4; tentative D call: TRBD1 (5 bases). From germline, CDR1 is SGHDT and CDR2 YYEEEE. The CDR3 is 17 amino acids. Trimming pared 3 bases from V and 8 bases from J, leaving 23 bases between.

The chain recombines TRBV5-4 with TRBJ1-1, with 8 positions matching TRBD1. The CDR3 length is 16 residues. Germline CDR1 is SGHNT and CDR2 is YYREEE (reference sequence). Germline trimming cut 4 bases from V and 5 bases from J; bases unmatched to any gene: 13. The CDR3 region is CASSPQGAQAGTEAFF. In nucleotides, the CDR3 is TGTGCCAGCAGCCCCCAGGGGGCGCAGGCGGGGACTGAAGCTTTCTTT.

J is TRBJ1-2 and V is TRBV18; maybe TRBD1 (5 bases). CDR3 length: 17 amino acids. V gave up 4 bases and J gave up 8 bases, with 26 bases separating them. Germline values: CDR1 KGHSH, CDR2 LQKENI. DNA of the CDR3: TGTGCCAGCTCACTCTGGTACAACAGGTGGAGGCTAGGCGGCTACACCTTC. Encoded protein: CASSLWYNRWRLGGYTF. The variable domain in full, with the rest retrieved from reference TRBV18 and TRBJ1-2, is NAGVMQNPRHLVRRRGQEARLRCSPMKGHSHVYWYRQLPEEGLKFMVYLQKENIIDESGMPKERFSAEFPKEGPSILRIQQVVRGDSAAYFCASSLWYNRWRLGGYTFGSGTRLTVV.

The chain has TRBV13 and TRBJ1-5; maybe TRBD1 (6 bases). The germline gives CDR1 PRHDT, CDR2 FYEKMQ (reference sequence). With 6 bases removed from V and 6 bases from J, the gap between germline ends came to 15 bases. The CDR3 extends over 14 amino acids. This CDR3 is CASSPGGGRQPQHF. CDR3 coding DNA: TGTGCCAGCAGTCCCGGTGGGGGGCGTCAGCCCCAGCATTTT.

The CDR3 nucleotides are TGCGCCAGCAGCCTCCCCCCTGGGGTAGCGGGAGACAATGAGCAGTTCTTC. Translated: CASSLPPGVAGDNEQFF. The chain uses TRBV4-1 and TRBJ2-1; 9 bases are shared with TRBD2. This CDR3 is 17 amino acids long. Per germline, CDR1 MGHRA and CDR2 YSYEKL. The J segment lost 5 bases and the V segment lost 4 bases, leaving 12 bases of the junction unmatched.

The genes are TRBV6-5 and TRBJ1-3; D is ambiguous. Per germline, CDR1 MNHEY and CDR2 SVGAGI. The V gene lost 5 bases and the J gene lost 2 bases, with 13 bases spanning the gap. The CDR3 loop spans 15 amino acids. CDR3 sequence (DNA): TGTGCCAGCAGTGTACAGAGGAAGGCTGGAAACACCATATATTTT. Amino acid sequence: CASSVQRKAGNTIYF.

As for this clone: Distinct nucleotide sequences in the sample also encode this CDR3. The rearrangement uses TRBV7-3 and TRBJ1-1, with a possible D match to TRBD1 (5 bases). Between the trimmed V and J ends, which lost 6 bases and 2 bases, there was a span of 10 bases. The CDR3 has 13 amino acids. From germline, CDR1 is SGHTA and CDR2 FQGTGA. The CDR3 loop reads CASSWDGNTEAFF. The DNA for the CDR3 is TGTGCCAGCAGTTGGGACGGCAACACTGAAGCTTTCTTT.

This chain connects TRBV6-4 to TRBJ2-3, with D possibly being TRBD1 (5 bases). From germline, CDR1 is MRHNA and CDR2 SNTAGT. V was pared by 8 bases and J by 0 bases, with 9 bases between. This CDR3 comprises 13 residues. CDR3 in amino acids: CASASGSTDTQYF. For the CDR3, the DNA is TGTGCCAGCGCTTCAGGGAGCACAGATACGCAGTATTTT.

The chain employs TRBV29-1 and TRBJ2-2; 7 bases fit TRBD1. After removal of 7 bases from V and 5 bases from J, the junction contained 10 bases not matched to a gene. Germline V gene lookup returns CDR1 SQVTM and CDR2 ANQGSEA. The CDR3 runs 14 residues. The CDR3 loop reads CSASDRTGTGELFF. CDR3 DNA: TGCAGCGCGTCGGACAGGACGGGGACCGGGGAGCTGTTTTTT.

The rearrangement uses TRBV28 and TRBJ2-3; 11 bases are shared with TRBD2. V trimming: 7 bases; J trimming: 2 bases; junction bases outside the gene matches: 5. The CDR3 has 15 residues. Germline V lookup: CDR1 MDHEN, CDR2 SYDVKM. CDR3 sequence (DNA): TGTGCCAGCAAAGTAGCGGGAGGGCCCACAGATACGCAGTATTTT. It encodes CASKVAGGPTDTQYF.

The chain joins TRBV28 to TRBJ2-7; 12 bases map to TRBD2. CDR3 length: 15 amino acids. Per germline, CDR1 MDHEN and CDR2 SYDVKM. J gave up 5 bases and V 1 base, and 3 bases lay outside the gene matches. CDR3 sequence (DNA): TGTGCCAGCAGTTTATTCAGGACTAGCGGGGACGAGCAGTACTTC. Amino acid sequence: CASSLFRTSGDEQYF.

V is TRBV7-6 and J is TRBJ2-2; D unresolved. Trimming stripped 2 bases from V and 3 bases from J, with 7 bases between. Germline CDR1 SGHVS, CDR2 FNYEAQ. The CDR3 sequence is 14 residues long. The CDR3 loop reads CASSLNVDTGELFF. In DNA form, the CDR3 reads TGTGCCAGCAGCTTAAATGTCGACACCGGGGAGCTGTTTTTT.

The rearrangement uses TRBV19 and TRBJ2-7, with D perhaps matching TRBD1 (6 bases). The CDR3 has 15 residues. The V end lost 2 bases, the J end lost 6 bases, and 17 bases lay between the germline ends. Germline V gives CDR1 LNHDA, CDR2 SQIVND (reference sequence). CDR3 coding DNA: TGTGCCAGTAGTATATGGGGCGGCAGGGACACCGAGCAGTACTTC. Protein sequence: CASSIWGGRDTEQYF.

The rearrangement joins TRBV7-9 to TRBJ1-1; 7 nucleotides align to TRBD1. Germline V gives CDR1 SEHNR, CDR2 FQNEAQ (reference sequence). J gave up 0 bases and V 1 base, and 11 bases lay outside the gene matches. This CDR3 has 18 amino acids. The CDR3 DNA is TGTGCCAGCAGCTTAGGGCCCTCTGACGACAGGGTGAACACTGAAGCTTTCTTT. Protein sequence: CASSLGPSDDRVNTEAFF. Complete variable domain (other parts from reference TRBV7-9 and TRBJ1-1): DTGVSQNPRHKITKRGQNVTFRCDPISEHNRLYWYRQTLGQGPEFLTYFQNEAQLEKSRLLSDRFSAERPKGSFSTLEIQRTEQGDSAMYLCASSLGPSDDRVNTEAFFGQGTRLTVV.

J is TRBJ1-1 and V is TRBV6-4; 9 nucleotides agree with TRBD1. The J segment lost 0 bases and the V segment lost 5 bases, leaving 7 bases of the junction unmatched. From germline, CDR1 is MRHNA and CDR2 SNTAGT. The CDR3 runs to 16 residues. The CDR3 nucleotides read TGTGCCAGCAGTTTCGGGACAGGGCCTATGAACACTGAAGCTTTCTTT. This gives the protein CASSFGTGPMNTEAFF.